This T cell receptor (beta chain) was sequenced for a study of T cell responses to AZD1222 COVID-19 vaccine. TCRdb keeps only in-frame clones here, not all; method: immunoSEQ multiplex PCR. The sample has about 130,000 clones; about nine tenths are singletons. V was clipped by 9 bases and J by 2 bases; unmatched bases: 12. The germline gives CDR1 SGHTS, CDR2 YDEGEE. The CDR3 has 15 residues. This specimen consisted of peripheral blood, obtained on day 0 of AZD1222 vaccination. The chain links TRBV5-8 to TRBJ2-7; 9 bases agree with TRBD1. This sequence was found in an adult in good health. Written as DNA, the CDR3 is TGTGCCACCTCGACCCCGGGACAGGGTCCCTACGAGCAGTACTTC. Translation gives CATSTPGQGPYEQYF. The entire variable domain, with the rest obtained from reference TRBV5-8 and TRBJ2-7, is as follows: EAGVTQSPTHLIKTRGQQATLRCSPISGHTSVYWYQQALGLGLQFLLWYDEGEERNRGNFPPRFSGRQFPNYSSELNVNALELEDSALYLCATSTPGQGPYEQYFGPGTRLTVT.